A selection of T cell receptor beta chains follows, all from one sample in a study of OX40 agonist ivuxolimab in advanced cancers. The table came from immunoSEQ multiplex PCR; TCRdb's copy has only in-frame clones and leaves some out. The sample carries some 5,600 clones, about 70% recorded once. Sample: CD4+ or CD8+ T cells sorted from blood, taken in a trial of the OX40 agonist ivuxolimab. These receptors were obtained from an adult with an advanced solid tumor such as melanoma, head and neck, liver or kidney cancer. The CDR3 runs from the conserved cysteine through the conserved F or W. Each record gives: clone size, J gene, V gene, D gene, CDR3 DNA, CDR3 protein. A D gene is named only where the DNA matches it firmly. Size tells how often a clone was seen (once, few, many) or the class of an expanded clone, and some rows leave it out.

-,TRBJ2-5,TRBV7-9,-,TGTGCCAGCAGCTTAGGTGCGGGAAAGGAGACCCAGTACTTC,CASSLGAGKETQYF
-,TRBJ2-7,TRBV4-2,TRBD2,TGTGCCAGCAGCCAAGTGGGGGGGGTAACCTACGAGCAGTACTTC,CASSQVGGVTYEQYF
few,TRBJ2-7,TRBV28,-,TGTGCCAGCACTGGGGCCTACGAGCAGTACTTC,CASTGAYEQYF
once,TRBJ1-3,TRBV7-2,-,TGTGCCAGCAGCTTGACGGGTCCTGGAAACACCATATATTTT,CASSLTGPGNTIYF
-,TRBJ2-3,TRBV19,-,TGTGCCAGTAGTACTTTAAGGACAGCGCCCCCCACAGATACGCAGTATTTT,CASSTLRTAPPTDTQYF
large,TRBJ1-6,TRBV2,-,TGTGCCAGCAGTGACGGGATGGGTTCACCCCTCCACTTT,CASSDGMGSPLHF
once,TRBJ1-2,TRBV10-3,-,TGTGCCATCAGTGAGTCGCACCTAAACCTACCTGGCTACACCTTC,CAISESHLNLPGYTF
many,TRBJ2-1,TRBV11-2,-,TGTGCCAGCAGCCCCAGCGGAGCGAGCTCCTACAATGAGCAGTTCTTC,CASSPSGASSYNEQFF
-,TRBJ1-2,TRBV14,-,TGTGCCAGCAGCCAATGGACAGAGAAGCACTATGGCTACACCTTC,CASSQWTEKHYGYTF
-,TRBJ1-6,TRBV27,-,TGTGCCAGCAGTTTATACCAGGGTATTACATCCTATAATTCACCCCTCCACTTT,CASSLYQGITSYNSPLHF
-,TRBJ2-7,TRBV27,TRBD1,TGTGCCAGCAGTTCCCACGGGACAGGGGACTACGAGCAGTACTTC,CASSSHGTGDYEQYF
-,TRBJ1-2,TRBV6-1,-,TGTGCCAGCAGTGAAGTGGCTCAGGCTCATGGCTACACCTTC,CASSEVAQAHGYTF
-,TRBJ2-5,TRBV4-2,TRBD1,TGTGCCAGCAGCGAAGGACTAAATCTAGCCGGGACAGGGGCAGAGACCCAGTACTTC,CASSEGLNLAGTGAETQYF
-,TRBJ2-3,TRBV9,TRBD2,TGTGCCAGCAGCGTAGTCGGGGGCGGGACTAGCGAAACAGATACGCAGTATTTT,CASSVVGGGTSETDTQYF
-,TRBJ2-2,TRBV6-1,TRBD1,TGTGCCAGCAGTGAACAGGGGGCTCGAACCGGGGAGCTGTTTTTT,CASSEQGARTGELFF
-,TRBJ1-2,TRBV7-9,-,TGTGCCAGCAGCTTAGCAGGCAGCTACACCTTC,CASSLAGSYTF
-,TRBJ2-3,TRBV15,-,TGTGCCACCAGCAGAACCGGGCTCACAGATACGCAGTATTTT,CATSRTGLTDTQYF
-,TRBJ1-5,TRBV19,TRBD1,TGTGCCAGTAGGCAGGGGGGATCAAGCAATCAGCCCCAGCATTTT,CASRQGGSSNQPQHF
-,TRBJ2-7,TRBV5-1,-,TGCGCCAGATTCCACAGGATTCCCTACGAGCAGTACTTC,CARFHRIPYEQYF
-,TRBJ1-2,TRBV5-5,-,TGTGCCAGCAGCTGGACCACCGGGACGGATAACTATGGCTACACCTTC,CASSWTTGTDNYGYTF
-,TRBJ1-6,TRBV19,TRBD1,TGTGCCAAAACTCCCACCGGGACAGCAAACACCTATAATTCACCCCTCCACTTT,CAKTPTGTANTYNSPLHF
-,TRBJ1-4,TRBV7-9,-,TGTGCCAGCAGCCGTAGGTGGTCTGAAAAACTGTTTTTT,CASSRRWSEKLFF
few,TRBJ1-2,TRBV5-1,-,TGCGCCAGCAGCTCTACGGAGGAACAGAGATCGGCCTACCTGATCAGCTACACCTTC,CASSSTEEQRSAYLISYTF
-,TRBJ1-1,TRBV7-7,TRBD1,TGTGCTAGCAGCCCGATTGGGACAGGGGAAGCTGAAGCTTTCTTT,CASSPIGTGEAEAFF
-,TRBJ2-6,TRBV15,-,TGTGCCACCAGCAGAGCACGCTCTGGGGCCAACGTCCTGACTTTC,CATSRARSGANVLTF
once,TRBJ2-3,TRBV19,-,TGTGCCAGTAGTTGGGGGGCTGATACGCAGTATTTT,CASSWGADTQYF
-,TRBJ1-1,TRBV7-9,-,TGTGCCAGCAGCCGGCCCGGGGGTGAGGACACTGAAGCTTTCTTT,CASSRPGGEDTEAFF
-,TRBJ1-2,TRBV7-9,-,TGTGCCAGCAGCAAACACCCCATCTTTTATGGCTACACCTTC,CASSKHPIFYGYTF
-,TRBJ1-1,TRBV9,-,TGTGCCAGCAGCGTCCCCGGGACGCTACTCTGG,CASSVPGTLLW
few,TRBJ2-3,TRBV6-5,-,TGTGCCAGCAGTTACGACAGTAGCACAGATACGCAGTATTTT,CASSYDSSTDTQYF
medium-sized,TRBJ1-1,TRBV11-1,-,TGTGCCAGCTCCCTCCACGACTTCGGAGGGATGAACACTGAAGCTTTCTTT,CASSLHDFGGMNTEAFF
medium-sized,TRBJ1-1,TRBV27,TRBD1,TGTGCCAGCAGTTCGACAGGGGGCTTCACTGAAGCTTTCTTT,CASSSTGGFTEAFF
-,TRBJ1-5,TRBV7-3,TRBD1,TGTGCCAGCAGCTCCGCGGGACAGGGCCAGCCCCAGCATTTT,CASSSAGQGQPQHF
-,TRBJ2-5,TRBV4-3,-,TGCGCCAGCAGCCAAGACTGGGGGCACGGGGGGCCCCTCCAAGAGACCCAGTACTTC,CASSQDWGHGGPLQETQYF
-,TRBJ1-1,TRBV10-3,-,TGTGCCATCAGTGAGTCTCCGGACACTGAAGCTTTCTTT,CAISESPDTEAFF
-,TRBJ2-4,TRBV15,TRBD1,TGTGCCACCAGCACACTCGGACAGGGGGGGAACATTCAGTACTTC,CATSTLGQGGNIQYF
-,TRBJ2-1,TRBV2,-,TGTGCCAGCAGGGCCGGGACTTCGTCCTACAATGAGCAGTTCTTC,CASRAGTSSYNEQFF
medium-sized,TRBJ2-7,TRBV27,TRBD1,TGTGCCAGCAAAGATGGGACAGGGTTCCACGAGCAGTACTTC,CASKDGTGFHEQYF
-,TRBJ2-1,TRBV6-1,TRBD2,TGTGCCAGCATCGGGACTAGCGGGGGCTACAATGAGCAGTTCTTC,CASIGTSGGYNEQFF
-,TRBJ1-4,TRBV5-6,-,TGTGCCAGCAGCGGGAGGGCAGATCCCGTCGGGGATAGGGAAAAACTGTTTTTT,CASSGRADPVGDREKLFF
many,TRBJ2-5,TRBV5-4,TRBD1,TGTGCCAGCAGCCCCGAAGGACAGGGGCAAGAGACCCAGTACTTC,CASSPEGQGQETQYF
-,TRBJ1-2,TRBV9,-,TGCGCCAGCAAGGAGGAGGAGTTAGCTAACTATGGCTACACCTTC,CASKEEELANYGYTF
-,TRBJ1-1,TRBV6-6,TRBD1,TGTGCCAGCATCCCGATTTCCGGGACAGGGTTTACTGAAGCTTTCTTT,CASIPISGTGFTEAFF
-,TRBJ1-1,TRBV28,TRBD1,TGTGCCAGCAGTTTAGCCCTCTACAGGGGAGGAAGGGAAGCTTTCTTT,CASSLALYRGGREAFF
-,TRBJ2-1,TRBV9,-,TGTGCCAGCAGCGTAGAGGCAGGGTACTACAATGAGCAGTTCTTC,CASSVEAGYYNEQFF
few,TRBJ2-1,TRBV7-9,-,TGTGCCAGCAGCCGGCCGGGGACGCTCAATGAGCAGTTCTTC,CASSRPGTLNEQFF
-,TRBJ2-2,TRBV27,TRBD2,TGTGCCAGCAGTTTATCGGCGGGGGGCACCGGGGAGCTGTTTTTT,CASSLSAGGTGELFF
once,TRBJ2-7,TRBV2,-,TGTGCCAGCAGTGAATTGCTGTTCTCCTACGAGCAGTACTTC,CASSELLFSYEQYF
-,TRBJ2-7,TRBV9,TRBD1,TGTGCCAGCAGCGGACAGGGGACCTACGAGCAGTACTTC,CASSGQGTYEQYF
-,TRBJ2-1,TRBV11-3,TRBD2,TGTGCCAGCAGCTTAGGTACTGGTAGCGGGGGGTCCTACAATGAGCAGTTCTTC,CASSLGTGSGGSYNEQFF
-,TRBJ1-6,TRBV5-5,-,TGTGCCAGCAGCTTGGCAGGTCGCAATTCACCCCTCCACTTT,CASSLAGRNSPLHF
few,TRBJ1-5,TRBV5-6,TRBD1,TGTGCCAGCAGCTTGACCAGGGGGGTTTATAGCAATCAGCCCCAGCATTTT,CASSLTRGVYSNQPQHF
-,TRBJ2-5,TRBV11-1,-,TGTGCCAGCAGCTCTAGTGATGTGTCAAGAGAGACCCAGTACTTC,CASSSSDVSRETQYF